The clone carrying this T cell receptor beta chain was detected a few times. Its antigen is not identified. Germline-derived CDR1 and CDR2 are DFQATT and SNEGSKA (reference sequence). The CDR3 spans 12 residues. V lost 5 bases, J lost 5 bases, and 12 bases lay in between. This sample is drawn from a study of T cells after yellow fever vaccination. Study-level background: Fractions of low cell number were prepared using SMART-Seq v4 Ultra Low Input.

Study-level findings and limits: Overlap between CD4 and CD8 compartments was detected for a small share of clonotypes. The presence of abundant clonotypes contaminating from the bulk population was possible in FACS-sorted repertoires.

Production of TCR cDNA was by 5'RACE template switching, which also added a universal primer site and UMIs. TCRdb recomputed calls from the 5' RACE reads with MiXCR, one row per CDR3 protein. Among around 550,000 distinct CDR3 sequences listed, about 19% were seen once. The chain joins TRBV20-1 to TRBJ2-5; a weak D match, TRBD1 (5 bases). This TCR was recovered from a man younger than 40 who received the YFV17D yellow fever vaccine. The sample was PBMCs, taken 15 days after the yellow fever booster vaccination. CDR3 nucleotide sequence: TGCAGTGCTCCTACAGGCTGGGAGACCCAGTACTTC. This encodes CSAPTGWETQYF.